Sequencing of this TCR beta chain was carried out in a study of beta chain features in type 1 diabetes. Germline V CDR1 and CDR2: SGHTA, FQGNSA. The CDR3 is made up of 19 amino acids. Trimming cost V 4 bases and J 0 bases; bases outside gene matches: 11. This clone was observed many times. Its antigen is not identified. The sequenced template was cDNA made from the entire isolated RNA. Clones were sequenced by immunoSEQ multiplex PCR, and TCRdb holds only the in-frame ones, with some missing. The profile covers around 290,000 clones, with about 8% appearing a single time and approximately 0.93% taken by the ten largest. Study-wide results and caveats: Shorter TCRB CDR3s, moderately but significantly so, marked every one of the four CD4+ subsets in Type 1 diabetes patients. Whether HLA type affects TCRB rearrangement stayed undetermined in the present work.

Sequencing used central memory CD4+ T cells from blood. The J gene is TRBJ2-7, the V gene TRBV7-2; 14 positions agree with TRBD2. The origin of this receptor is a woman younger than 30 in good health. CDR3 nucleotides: TGTGCCAGCAGCTCACCTCCGGGACTAGCGGGAGTGAGCTCCTACGAGCAGTACTTC. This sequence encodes CASSSPPGLAGVSSYEQYF.